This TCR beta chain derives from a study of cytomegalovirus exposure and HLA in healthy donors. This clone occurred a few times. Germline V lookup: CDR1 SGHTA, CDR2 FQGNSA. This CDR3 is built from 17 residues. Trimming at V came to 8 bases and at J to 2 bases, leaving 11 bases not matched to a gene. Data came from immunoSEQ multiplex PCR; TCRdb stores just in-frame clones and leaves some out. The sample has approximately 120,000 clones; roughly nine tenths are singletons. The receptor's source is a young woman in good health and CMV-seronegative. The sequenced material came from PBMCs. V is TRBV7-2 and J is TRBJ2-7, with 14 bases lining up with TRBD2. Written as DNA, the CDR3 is TGTGCCAGCTCCTCGGGACTAGCGGGAGCCCAAGCCTACGAGCAGTACTTC. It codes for CASSSGLAGAQAYEQYF. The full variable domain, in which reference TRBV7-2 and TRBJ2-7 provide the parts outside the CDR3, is GAGVSQSPSNKVTEKGKDVELRCDPISGHTALYWYRQSLGQGLEFLIYFQGNSAPDKSGLPSDRFSAERTGGSVSTLTIQRTQQEDSAVYLCASSSGLAGAQAYEQYFGPGTRLTVT.